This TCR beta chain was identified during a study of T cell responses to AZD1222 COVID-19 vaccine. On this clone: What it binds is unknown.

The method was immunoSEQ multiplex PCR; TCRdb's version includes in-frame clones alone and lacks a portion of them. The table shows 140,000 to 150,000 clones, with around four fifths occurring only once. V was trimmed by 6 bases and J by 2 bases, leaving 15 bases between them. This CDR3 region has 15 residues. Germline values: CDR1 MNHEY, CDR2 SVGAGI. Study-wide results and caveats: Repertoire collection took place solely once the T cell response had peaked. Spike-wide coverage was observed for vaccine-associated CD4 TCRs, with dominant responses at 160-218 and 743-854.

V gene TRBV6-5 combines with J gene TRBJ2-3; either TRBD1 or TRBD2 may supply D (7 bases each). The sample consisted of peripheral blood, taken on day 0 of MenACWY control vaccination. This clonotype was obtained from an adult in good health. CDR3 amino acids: CASSPGGGTTDTQYF. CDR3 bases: TGTGCCAGCAGCCCAGGGGGGGGGACCACAGATACGCAGTATTTT.